A single sample gave rise to the 15 T cell receptor beta chains below, sequenced in a study of beta chain features in type 1 diabetes. Overall study results and limits: Moderate but significant shortening of TCRB CDR3s was recorded in all four CD4+ subsets from Type 1 diabetes patients.

The isolated RNA, all of it, was reverse transcribed, so expressed TCRB transcripts were what got sequenced. Repertoires were generated with immunoSEQ multiplex PCR, while TCRdb's copy carries only in-frame clones and drops some. Counted here are roughly 330,000 clones, approximately 13% occurring once; the ten biggest clones make up around 0.016%. Their antigens are not known. Sample: naive CD4+ T cells from blood. These receptors all stem from a woman aged 18-35 years with type 1 diabetes.

The chain has TRBV25-1 and TRBJ1-5; D is unclear. V was shortened by 3 bases and J by 2 bases, with 11 bases between the two germline ends. Germline assignment: CDR1 MGHDK and CDR2 SYGVNS. This CDR3 spans 15 amino acids. The CDR3 protein is CASSDGVFGNQPQHF. Written as DNA, the CDR3 is TGTGCCAGCAGTGACGGAGTTTTTGGCAATCAGCCCCAGCATTTT.

This clone appeared a few times. The rearrangement links TRBV10-3 to TRBJ1-1; D ambiguous. V lost 8 bases and J 3 bases, leaving 10 bases between the germline ends. Per the germline V gene, CDR1 is ENHRY and CDR2 is SYGVKD. The CDR3 loop spans 12 amino acids. The CDR3 nucleotides read TGTGCCATCGGTTCGGTGGACACTGAAGCTTTCTTT. Translating it yields CAIGSVDTEAFF.

The chain carries TRBV2 and TRBJ2-1; D ambiguous. The CDR3 has 11 residues. Trimming cost V 6 bases and J 9 bases, with 9 bases left between them. CDR1 is SNHLY and CDR2 is FYNNEI in the germline V gene. In nucleotides, the CDR3 is TGTGCCAGCAGGTACCAGTCTGAGCAGTTCTTC. This gives the protein CASRYQSEQFF.

This chain links TRBV5-6 with TRBJ2-7; weak D call: TRBD2 (5 bases). Germline-derived CDR1 and CDR2 are SGHDT and YYEEEE. CDR3 size: 15 residues. The ends were cut back, 4 bases at V and 4 bases at J, with 18 bases in the middle. The DNA for the CDR3 is TGTGCCAGCAGCCCAACTAGAGGGCCGTCGTACGAGCAGTACGTC. It specifies CASSPTRGPSYEQYV.

V is TRBV7-9 and J is TRBJ2-1, with 8 bases that match TRBD2. The germline V gene encodes CDR1 SEHNR and CDR2 FQNEAQ (reference sequence). This CDR3 region has 17 residues. The V and J ends lost 5 bases and 8 bases, in that order; junction bases with no gene match: 17. The CDR3 DNA sequence: TGTGCCAGCAGCCCGCGTCCAATAGGGACTAGGGGTTATGAGCAGTTCTTC. It specifies CASSPRPIGTRGYEQFF.

This chain uses TRBV29-1 with TRBJ2-7; the match to TRBD2 covers 9 bases. This CDR3 is built from 15 residues. The V and J ends lost 0 bases and 4 bases, in that order; junction bases with no gene match: 7. Germline assignment: CDR1 SQVTM and CDR2 ANQGSEA. This chain's CDR3 is CSVEDGLAGEYEQYF. DNA of the CDR3: TGCAGCGTTGAAGATGGGTTAGCGGGAGAGTACGAGCAGTACTTC.

The rearrangement links TRBV10-3 to TRBJ2-3; 7 nucleotides match TRBD1. The CDR3 totals 13 residues. With 8 bases clipped from V and 0 bases from J, the junction kept 2 bases outside the gene matches. CDR1 and CDR2 from the germline V gene are ENHRY and SYGVKD. The CDR3 is CAIRDRSTDTQYF. The CDR3 nucleotides are TGTGCCATCCGGGACAGAAGCACAGATACGCAGTATTTT.

This chain connects TRBV5-4 to TRBJ2-2; D is possibly TRBD2 (5 bases). Germline CDR1 and CDR2: SGHNT and YYREEE (reference sequence). CDR3 length: 12 amino acids. Trimming shortened V by 3 bases and J by 7 bases, and 7 bases separated the two germline ends. CDR3 sequence (DNA): TGTGCCAGCAGCTCCGGGGTCGGGGAGCTGTTTTTT. This codes for CASSSGVGELFF.

CDR3 bases: TGTGCCAGCAGCTCCAGGGGGCAGGGTGAGCAGTTCTTC. Translating it yields CASSSRGQGEQFF. The chain joins TRBV7-8 to TRBJ2-1; the match to TRBD1 covers 8 bases. The CDR3 extends over 13 amino acids. V dropped 4 bases and J dropped 9; count of bases not matched to a gene: 5. The germline gives CDR1 SGHVS, CDR2 FQNEAQ.

The CDR3 loop reads CASSIQLAGGYNEQFF. DNA for the CDR3: TGTGCCAGTAGTATACAACTAGCGGGGGGGTACAATGAGCAGTTCTTC. The chain is built from TRBV19 and TRBJ2-1, with TRBD2 matching 13 bases. Germline-derived CDR1 and CDR2 are LNHDA and SQIVND (reference sequence). J was trimmed by 4 bases and V by 2 bases; bases with no gene match: 2. The CDR3 loop spans 16 amino acids.

This clone was detected only a few times. The rearrangement uses TRBV4-2 and TRBJ2-3, with 11 bases identical to TRBD2. The CDR3 spans 19 residues. With 2 bases clipped from V and 1 base from J, the junction kept 11 bases outside the gene matches. CDR1 is LGHNA and CDR2 is YNFKEQ in the germline V gene. In DNA, the CDR3 is TGTGCCAGCAGCCAAAAATTAGCGGGAGGGATTAAGGGCACAGATACGCAGTATTTT. Protein product: CASSQKLAGGIKGTDTQYF.

The chain carries TRBV6-1 and TRBJ1-5; D is possibly TRBD1 (5 bases). V lost 2 bases to trimming and J lost 6 bases, with 14 bases between them. The CDR3 covers 15 residues. Looked up from germline, CDR1 is MNHNS and CDR2 is SASEGT. The CDR3 is CASSEQGGRVQPQHF. For the CDR3, the DNA is TGTGCCAGCAGTGAACAGGGAGGCAGGGTTCAGCCCCAGCATTTT.

This clone showed up just a few times. V usage is TRBV27 and J usage is TRBJ1-2; 7 positions agree with TRBD1. Per the germline V gene, CDR1 is MNHEY and CDR2 is SMNVEV (reference sequence). This CDR3 has 16 amino acids. V lost 4 bases to trimming and J lost 4 bases; unmatched junction nucleotides: 12. In DNA form, the CDR3 reads TGTGCCAGCAGTTCGGGAGGGGCAGGGGGTAGCTATGGCTACACCTTC. It is translated as CASSSGGAGGSYGYTF.

This clone was picked up a small number of times. The chain carries TRBV5-5 and TRBJ2-7; 9 nucleotides match TRBD1. Per the germline V gene, CDR1 is SGHKS and CDR2 is YYEKEE (reference sequence). The CDR3 is 17 residues long. Trimming cost V 0 bases and J 2 bases; bases outside gene matches: 9. The CDR3 sequence is CASSLVPGTGNTYEQYV. CDR3 bases: TGTGCCAGCAGCTTGGTGCCTGGGACAGGGAATACCTACGAGCAGTACGTC.

This clone has a handful of counts. This chain links TRBV5-1 with TRBJ2-1; 11 bases align to TRBD2. V lost 1 base, J lost 5 bases, and 5 bases stayed unmatched. Per the germline V gene, CDR1 is SGHRS and CDR2 is YFSETQ. The CDR3 is 16 amino acids. The CDR3 sequence: CASSLLGLAENNEQFF. Here the CDR3 DNA reads TGCGCCAGCAGCTTGTTGGGACTAGCGGAGAACAATGAGCAGTTCTTC.